The clone carrying this TCR beta chain occurred once. Its specificity is unknown. The data belong to a study of cytomegalovirus exposure and HLA in healthy donors. There were likely unrecorded immune exposures, though donors were nominally healthy when sampled. Use of 60 Vbeta and 13 Jbeta primers characterized the PCR. Sequencing used immunoSEQ multiplex PCR; TCRdb keeps in-frame clones, though not all of them. The sample holds fewer than 110,000 clones, 75% seen once. Study-level points and caveats: Of the V segments, some could not be distinguished, including TRBV6-2 and TRBV6-3, and were excluded.

The CDR3 spans 14 residues. Germline lookup yields CDR1 ENHRY and CDR2 SYGVKD. The germline V and J ends were trimmed by 6 bases and 2 bases, with 12 bases remaining between them. The TCR comes from a man aged 50-59 years in good health and CMV-seronegative. The chain combines TRBV10-3 with TRBJ2-3; possible D gene TRBD1, 5 bases. Specimen: PBMCs. CDR3 region: CAISRDRNTDTQYF. Written as DNA, the CDR3 is TGTGCCATCAGCCGTGACAGAAACACAGATACGCAGTATTTT.